One T cell receptor beta chain is described in this entry. The antigen remains unidentified. This record comes from a study of graft-versus-host responses after intestinal transplantation. Study at large: Anti-thymocyte globulin induction preceded three to four years of tacrolimus and steroid maintenance in all recipients. Study-level points and caveats: GvH clones were identified in recipient marrow, with some first appearing in ileum or blood. Early post-transplant falls in HvG clones accompanied the peak levels of circulating GvH clones.

Unmatched junction bases numbered 7, after V lost 4 bases and J lost 0 bases. The length of the CDR3 is 16 residues. CDR1 is SGHRS, CDR2 YFSETQ, per germline. Profiling relied on immunoSEQ multiplex PCR, and the TCRdb table lists in-frame clones only, not all of them. Of about 90,000 clones detected, around 93% appear once; the ten largest clones hold more than 0.15%. The sample consisted of unstimulated CD4+ T cells sorted from spleen or lymph node cells, taken before transplant. The TCR sequence derives from a human donor who was the organ donor for an intestinal transplant. The chain links TRBV5-1 to TRBJ2-1; 7 positions agree with TRBD1. The CDR3, as DNA: TGCGCCAGCAGCCCAGGGGGATCGAGCTCCTACAATGAGCAGTTCTTC. As protein: CASSPGGSSSYNEQFF.